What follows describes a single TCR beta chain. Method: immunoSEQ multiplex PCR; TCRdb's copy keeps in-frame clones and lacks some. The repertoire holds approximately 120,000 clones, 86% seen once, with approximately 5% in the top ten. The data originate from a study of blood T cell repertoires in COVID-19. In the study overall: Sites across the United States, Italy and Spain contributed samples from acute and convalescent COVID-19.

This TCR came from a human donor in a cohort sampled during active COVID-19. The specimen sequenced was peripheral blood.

The CDR3 DNA sequence: TGCGCCAGCAGCTCGGGACTAGCGGCGTCCGGGGAGCTGTTTTTT. Translating gives CASSSGLAASGELFF. The chain recombines TRBV5-1 with TRBJ2-2; 11 bases match TRBD2. The germline V gene encodes CDR1 SGHRS and CDR2 YFSETQ. Trimming removed 3 bases from V and 6 bases from J; junction bases left unmatched: 4. The CDR3 spans 15 residues.